Here is one TCR beta chain with its context. The target antigen is unknown. Sequencing used immunoSEQ multiplex PCR; TCRdb keeps in-frame clones, though not all of them. The sample has some 200,000 clones; approximately 94% are singletons. This sample stems from a study of T cell responses to AZD1222 COVID-19 vaccine. Germline CDR1 and CDR2: SEHNR and FQNEAQ (reference sequence). Trimming at V came to 1 base and at J to 2 bases, leaving 7 bases not matched to a gene. The CDR3 is 16 residues long. Notes on the study in general: The number of AZD1222 recipients seropositive at baseline was only five to seven. Two AZD1222 administrations were followed by greater Spike-specific TCR breadth and depth.

The source is an adult in good health. The V gene is TRBV7-9, the J gene TRBJ1-2; 7 nucleotides match TRBD1. The material was peripheral blood, obtained on day 0 of MenACWY control vaccination. CDR3 amino acids: CASSLGPIQGNYGYTF. The CDR3 region has the DNA TGTGCCAGCAGCTTAGGCCCCATACAGGGGAACTATGGCTACACCTTC.